The sequence of this T cell receptor beta chain was determined in a study of OX40 agonist ivuxolimab in advanced cancers. Background on the whole study: The costimulatory receptor OX40 (CD134) was targeted by ivuxolimab, a fully human IgG2 agonistic monoclonal antibody. Intravenous ivuxolimab was administered to patients every 2 weeks at six dose levels: 0.01, 0.1, 0.3, 1.5, 3 and 10 mg/kg. Of the approximately 50 dose-escalation patients, hepatocellular carcinoma was present in about 20, melanoma in some 15, renal cell carcinoma in 9 and head and neck cancer in 9. The dose-escalation cohort was about 83% male with a mean age of approximately 60 years, ranging from roughly 23 to 79. Patients were allowed to have had prior anti-PD-1, anti-PD-L1 or anti-CTLA-4 therapy, and about 40% of the dose-escalation patients had been treated with checkpoint inhibitors. Three dose-escalation patients achieved partial responses, one with hepatocellular carcinoma and two with cutaneous melanoma. The purpose of peripheral TCRbeta sequencing was to test whether ivuxolimab changed TCR sequence diversity and led to clonal T-cell expansion. The monotherapy dose-escalation portion (N ≈ 52 patients) of the phase I ivuxolimab trial is reported in the paper. Results the study describes overall, beyond this receptor: The antigen specificity of the clonally expanded peripheral T cells was not determined. Low levels of normalized T-cell clonal expansion were also seen in some patients who did not respond. After ivuxolimab, expanded clones were on average more numerous among CD8+ T cells than among CD4+ T cells. At doses of 0.1 to 3.0 mg/kg, clonal expansion of both CD4+ and CD8+ blood T cells was observed from baseline to week 6. Partial responders in the 0.1-3.0 mg/kg groups had among the lowest normalized peripheral clonal expansion, especially among CD8+ T cells.

Regarding this clone: Its antigen is not yet known. Nothing much larger sits one base from this clone, and base qualities are not available.

For sequencing of the TCRbeta CDR3 region, genomic DNA was extracted from the sorted cells. The immunoSEQ Assay was used to sequence the TCRbeta CDR3 regions. Sourced from immuneACCESS, this table was stored by TCRdb with only in-frame sequences that have V and J called. A share of the clones is absent; for the studies checked, an unresolved V gene accounts for under half, and the remainder has no known explanation. The table for this sample lists over 20,000 clones; around 76% of them were counted only once. Roughly 9% of the sample is taken by the ten largest. Patients with autoimmune disease history or receiving systemic immunosuppression were excluded from the trial. Peripheral blood for TCR sequencing was collected from all dose cohorts at baseline, on cycle 4 day 1, and on cycle 7 day 1. The samples were taken from a phase I, first-in-human, multicenter, open-label dose-escalation trial of ivuxolimab. Adults with locally advanced or metastatic head and neck squamous cell, hepatocellular, melanoma or renal cell carcinoma were enrolled in the trial. Before TCR sequencing, CD4+ T cells and CD8+ T cells from peripheral blood were sorted into separate populations.

A distance of 19 bases separates the germline ends of V and J, which lose 5 bases and 3 bases respectively. The CDR3 covers 17 residues, taking in both the cysteine and the phenylalanine. Solely the CDR3 DNA is kept, with 51 bases framed from the first base. CDR1 and CDR2 (SEHNR, FQNEAQ) derive from the germline V gene (reference sequence). This chain is built from TRBV7-9 and TRBJ1-4, and TRBD1 may be the D gene, going by 6 matching bases. The source material was CD4+ or CD8+ T cells sorted from blood, sampled in a trial of the OX40 agonist ivuxolimab. The receptor's source is an adult with an advanced solid tumor such as melanoma, head and neck, liver or kidney cancer. Read as DNA, the sequence is TGTGCCAGCAGCCTAGTATGGGGGGCTGGTGCTAATGAAAAACTGTTTTTT. Translation gives CASSLVWGAGANEKLFF.